Following are 18 T cell receptor beta chains from one sample sequenced in a study of blood T cell repertoires in COVID-19. Sequencing used immunoSEQ multiplex PCR; TCRdb keeps in-frame clones, though not all of them. The sample records about 130,000 clones, roughly 86% being singletons. Sequenced material: peripheral blood. The receptors shown here come from a human donor in a cohort sampled during active COVID-19.

The chain joins TRBV5-1 to TRBJ2-5, with TRBD1 matching 9 bases. In germline, CDR1 is SGHRS, CDR2 YFSETQ. The CDR3 totals 16 residues. Losses at the gene ends were 4 bases for V and 2 bases for J; bases not matched to a gene: 9. The DNA for the CDR3 is TGCGCCAGCAGCCTTGGCCCGGGACAGGGACAAGAGACCCAGTACTTC. Protein sequence: CASSLGPGQGQETQYF.

The chain recombines TRBV14 with TRBJ1-1; 8 nucleotides align to TRBD1. The ends lost 6 bases at V and 6 bases at J; junction bases unmatched: 9. The CDR3 length is 14 residues. Per the germline V gene, CDR1 is SGHDN and CDR2 is FVKESK. The CDR3 spells CASRKTGAAAEAFF. The CDR3 nucleotides are TGTGCCAGCAGGAAGACAGGGGCGGCTGCTGAAGCTTTCTTT.

This chain joins TRBV9 and TRBJ2-6; 8 nucleotides match TRBD1. V shed 4 bases and J 5 bases; nucleotides not matched to a gene: 5. The CDR3 has 15 residues. The germline V gene encodes CDR1 SGDLS and CDR2 YYNGEE. CDR3 protein: CASSTQGAWANVLTF. CDR3 DNA: TGTGCCAGCAGCACTCAGGGGGCCTGGGCCAACGTCCTGACTTTC.

J is TRBJ2-1 and V is TRBV5-5; 8 bases match TRBD1. The ends lost 6 bases at V and 8 bases at J; junction bases unmatched: 16. Germline V CDR1 and CDR2: SGHKS, YYEKEE (reference sequence). The CDR3 covers 16 residues. As DNA, the CDR3 is TGTGCCAGCATCCTACTCAGGGGGCATATAGGCGATGAGCAGTTCTTC. This encodes CASILLRGHIGDEQFF.

The rearrangement links TRBV15 to TRBJ2-7, with TRBD1 as a possible D gene (6 bases). The CDR3 contains 15 residues. V was trimmed by 1 base and J by 5 bases, leaving 15 bases between them. Germline CDR1 reads LNHNV; CDR2 reads YYDKDF (reference sequence). CDR3 amino acids: CATSRGPGDRDEQYF. CDR3 DNA sequence: TGTGCCACCAGCAGAGGGCCAGGGGACCGGGACGAGCAGTACTTC.

The genes are TRBV19 and TRBJ2-5; no clear D. The CDR3 loop spans 16 amino acids. Germline CDR1 reads LNHDA; CDR2 reads SQIVND (reference sequence). Trimming removed 0 bases at V and 5 bases at J, with 16 bases between. The CDR3: CASSIDSSPVAETQYF. CDR3 coding DNA: TGTGCCAGTAGTATAGATTCCTCCCCGGTCGCGGAGACCCAGTACTTC.

The rearrangement links TRBV27 to TRBJ2-7; 7 bases agree with TRBD2. Germline V gene data show CDR1 as MNHEY and CDR2 as SMNVEV (reference sequence). Trimming at V came to 0 bases and at J to 2 bases, leaving 1 base not matched to a gene. The CDR3 covers 14 residues. Here the CDR3 reads CASSLSRGTYEQYF. The CDR3 DNA sequence: TGTGCCAGCAGTTTATCGCGGGGGACCTACGAGCAGTACTTC.

The genes are TRBV11-1 and TRBJ1-1, with D unclear. Germline assignment: CDR1 SGHAT and CDR2 FQDESV (reference sequence). Trimming took 3 bases from V and 5 from J, leaving 10 bases between them. The CDR3 totals 13 residues. CDR3 amino acids: CASSLVPRTEAFF. CDR3 nucleotide sequence: TGTGCCAGCAGCTTGGTCCCGAGAACTGAAGCTTTCTTT.

This sequence joins TRBV2 and TRBJ2-3, with TRBD2 identical over 7 bases. Trimming took 6 bases from V and 4 from J; bases not matched to a gene: 7. The CDR3 sequence is 14 residues long. From germline, CDR1 is SNHLY and CDR2 FYNNEI. The CDR3 protein is CASRDSGHPDTQYF. The CDR3 nucleotides read TGTGCCAGCAGAGATAGCGGGCATCCAGATACGCAGTATTTT.

The V and J genes are TRBV25-1 and TRBJ1-2, with D possibly TRBD1 on 5 matching bases. V was trimmed by 4 bases and J by 2 bases, leaving 14 bases between them. The CDR3 length is 15 residues. The germline gives CDR1 MGHDK, CDR2 SYGVNS. The CDR3 DNA is TGTGCCAGCAGTGGTCGACTGCAGGGCAACTATGGCTACACCTTC. This encodes CASSGRLQGNYGYTF.

The chain employs TRBV5-6 and TRBJ1-3; TRBD1 matches 7 bases. Germline-derived CDR1 and CDR2 are SGHDT and YYEEEE. The CDR3 runs to 16 residues. The V and J ends lost 2 bases and 0 bases, in that order; junction bases with no gene match: 5. The CDR3 loop reads CASSFQGVNSGNTIYF. For the CDR3, the DNA is TGTGCCAGCAGCTTTCAGGGGGTGAACTCTGGAAACACCATATATTTT.

The genes are TRBV5-5 and TRBJ1-2, with a tentative D call TRBD1 (5 bases). The CDR3 length is 13 residues. Looked up from germline, CDR1 is SGHKS and CDR2 is YYEKEE (reference sequence). V lost 4 bases, J lost 5 bases, and 12 bases lay in between. The CDR3 is CASSGTTAYGYTF. CDR3 bases: TGTGCCAGCAGCGGAACGACAGCATATGGCTACACCTTC. The complete variable domain, with remaining parts taken from reference TRBV5-5 and TRBJ1-2, reads DAGVTQSPTHLIKTRGQQVTLRCSPISGHKSVSWYQQVLGQGPQFIFQYYEKEERGRGNFPDRFSARQFPNYSSELNVNALLLGDSALYLCASSGTTAYGYTFGSGTRLTVV.

This sequence joins TRBV15 and TRBJ2-5; D unresolved. Germline V lookup: CDR1 LNHNV, CDR2 YYDKDF (reference sequence). V lost 1 base to trimming and J lost 3 bases, with 12 bases between them. This CDR3 spans 15 amino acids. Here the CDR3 DNA reads TGTGCCACCAGCAGAGTGACTCGGAGAGAAGAGACCCAGTACTTC. Encoded protein: CATSRVTRREETQYF.

The chain employs TRBV27 and TRBJ1-2, with 8 bases fitting TRBD1. This CDR3 spans 13 amino acids. The germline V gene encodes CDR1 MNHEY and CDR2 SMNVEV (reference sequence). J lost 6 bases, V lost 6 bases, and 6 bases had no gene match. CDR3 in DNA: TGTGCCAGCAGGGGACAGGCTAGGAATGGCTACACCTTC. This translates into CASRGQARNGYTF.

The rearrangement uses TRBV3-1 (or the pseudogene TRBV3-2) and TRBJ1-2; perhaps TRBD1 as D (6 bases). The V end lost 1 base, the J end lost 7 bases, and 7 bases lay between the germline ends. Germline CDR1 reads LGHDT; CDR2 reads YNNKEL (reference sequence). This CDR3 is 12 amino acids long. CDR3 loop: CASSQAGAGYTF. DNA of the CDR3: TGTGCCAGCAGCCAAGCAGGGGCTGGCTACACCTTC.

This clone has a handful of counts. This chain links TRBV9 with TRBJ1-6, with 9 bases matching TRBD1. With 4 bases clipped from V and 11 bases from J, the junction kept 13 bases outside the gene matches. From germline, CDR1 is SGDLS and CDR2 YYNGEE. CDR3 length: 16 residues. The CDR3 loop is CASSLGQGRSMAPLHF. The CDR3 nucleotides read TGTGCCAGCAGCTTGGGACAGGGAAGAAGTATGGCACCCCTCCACTTT. The full variable domain, with the rest looked up from reference TRBV9 and TRBJ1-6, is DSGVTQTPKHLITATGQRVTLRCSPRSGDLSVYWYQQSLDQGLQFLIQYYNGEERAKGNILERFSAQQFPDLHSELNLSSLELGDSALYFCASSLGQGRSMAPLHFGNGTRLTVT.

The sample holds one count of this clone. This chain connects TRBV6-5 to TRBJ2-2; no firm D call. Germline lookup yields CDR1 MNHEY and CDR2 SVGAGI. The V end was cut by 2 bases, the J end by 2 bases, with 6 bases between. The CDR3 is 14 amino acids. CDR3 sequence (DNA): TGTGCCAGCAGTTACGGGCACAACACCGGGGAGCTGTTTTTT. This sequence encodes CASSYGHNTGELFF.

The V and J genes are TRBV9 and TRBJ2-3; tentatively, D is TRBD2 (5 bases). Trimming stripped 6 bases from V and 0 bases from J, with 14 bases between. Germline V gene lookup returns CDR1 SGDLS and CDR2 YYNGEE. CDR3 length equals 15 residues. The CDR3 sequence: CASNNQDSSTDTQYF. The CDR3 DNA reads as TGTGCCAGCAACAATCAGGACTCTAGCACAGATACGCAGTATTTT.